This T cell receptor (beta chain) is from a study of T-cell memory formation after mild COVID-19. Study-wide context: Largely, TCR clusters stayed within a single donor.

V lost 3 bases to trimming and J lost 4 bases, with 10 bases between them. The CDR3 has 14 residues. CDR1 and CDR2 (germline): KGHSH, LQKENI. Remarks on this clonotype: Its antigen is still unknown.

General study points: Pre-infection memory already had some responding clones, implying cross-reactive memory joined. Clones shrinking from day 15 to 85 showed even CD4/CD8 mixes; later expanders tilted CD4+. Whether day 37 second-wave clones are SARS-CoV-2-specific was not confirmed.

TCRdb passed the 5' RACE reads through MiXCR, listing each CDR3 protein once. The profile shows some 200,000 distinct CDR3 sequences, over 9.5% of them singletons. The chain recombines TRBV18 with TRBJ1-3; TRBD1 is a possible D gene (5 bases). The clonotype comes from a man younger than 35 who had mild COVID-19 (a few samples of this study predate the infection). Cell type and time point are not known. Specimen: PBMCs or a T cell subset sorted from them (not recorded which). This CDR3 reads CASSPEGLGNTIYF. In DNA, the CDR3 is TGTGCCAGCTCACCCGAGGGACTCGGAAACACCATATATTTT.